The entry that follows covers one T cell receptor beta chain sequence. What it binds is unknown. This sample is part of a study of cytomegalovirus exposure and HLA in healthy donors. General observations from the study: For cytomegalovirus status, the classifier reportedly gave diagnoses with high specificity and sensitivity. A later analysis appeared to link common viral pathogens to several of the most significant clusters.

The PCR was carried out with 60 Vbeta primers and 13 Jbeta primers. This table comes from immunoSEQ multiplex PCR, and its TCRdb copy is limited to in-frame clones, with some not included. The sample has 150,000 to 200,000 clones; 75% are singletons. This CDR3 spans 13 amino acids. Germline CDR1 and CDR2: MDHEN and SYDVKM. V was clipped by 6 bases and J by 4 bases; unmatched bases: 3. The chain joins TRBV28 to TRBJ1-2; 9 bases are shared with TRBD1. This receptor was taken from a young man in good health and CMV-seropositive. Sequencing was done on a sample of PBMCs. For the CDR3, the DNA is TGTGCCAGCAGGCTGACAGGGGGCTATGGCTACACCTTC. As protein: CASRLTGGYGYTF.